Each of the 28 T cell receptor beta chains below was sequenced from the same sample in a study of molecular identifiers for immune sequencing clone quantification listed by TCRdb under 2018. The library came from PCR. Sequencing was carried out with an Illumina HiSeq 4000. TCRdb reprocessing: public reads trimmed at Q25 with fastp, clones called with MiXCR, in-frame beta chains kept. CDR3 protein duplicates are merged, each entry listing the most common genes and DNA. For this sample the table gives under 650,000 distinct CDR3 sequences, of which around 20% were detected only once. The ten largest account for 0.75% to 0.95% of the sample. The sample was naive CD8+ T cells from blood, with Jurkat cell RNA spiked in. The meaning of the sample's cell subset or site label: FACS-sorted CD8+CD4-CCR7+CD45RA+ naive T cells. The source is a human donor in good health. Some libraries in this study had Jurkat cell RNA spiked in.

This chain links TRBV20-1 with TRBJ2-2; 14 bases map to TRBD2. CDR1 and CDR2 from the germline V gene are DFQATT and SNEGSKA (reference sequence). The CDR3 sequence is 14 residues long. J lost 5 bases, V lost 6 bases, and 2 bases had no gene match. The CDR3 is CSARTSGGTGELFF. Here the CDR3 DNA reads TGCAGTGCCCGGACTAGCGGGGGGACCGGGGAGCTGTTTTTT.

This clonotype was recorded at least ten times. The rearrangement links TRBV6-1 to TRBJ1-2; TRBD1 is a possible D gene (6 bases). V gave up 0 bases and J gave up 1 base, with 9 bases separating them. Looked up from germline, CDR1 is MNHNS and CDR2 is SASEGT. The CDR3 sequence is 15 residues long. The CDR3 sequence is CASSEAGQFNYGYTF. CDR3 coding DNA: TGTGCCAGCAGTGAAGCCGGACAGTTTAACTATGGCTACACCTTC.

The rearrangement uses TRBV19 and TRBJ2-5; 8 nucleotides align to TRBD2. V lost 3 bases and J lost 7; bases outside the gene matches: 10. This CDR3 spans 15 amino acids. Germline V CDR1 and CDR2: LNHDA, SQIVND (reference sequence). CDR3 DNA sequence: TGTGCCAGTAGTATCTCAACGGGGGGGTTTGGGACCCAGTACTTC. Residues: CASSISTGGFGTQYF.

For this clonotype: A single base separates this from a much larger clone, so it may be a read error. V and J are TRBV10-3 and TRBJ2-7, with 9 bases fitting TRBD2. With 11 bases clipped from V and 7 bases from J, the junction kept 6 bases outside the gene matches. Germline CDR1 is ENHRY and CDR2 is SYGVKD. The length of the CDR3 is 11 residues. CDR3 nucleotide sequence: TGTGCCGTAGCTAGCGGGACAGAGCAGTACTTC. Translation: CAVASGTEQYF.

The chain combines TRBV29-1 with TRBJ2-7; no reliable D call. The germline V gene has CDR1 SQVTM and CDR2 ANQGSEA. There are 11 residues in the CDR3. Trimming left V 6 bases short and J 4 bases short, with 10 bases between. The CDR3 DNA sequence: TGCAGCGTGGCTATCAGATACGAGCAGTACTTC. It codes for CSVAIRYEQYF.

This clonotype was picked up a small number of times. The V and J genes are TRBV7-9 and TRBJ1-4; 11 nucleotides match TRBD1. Germline loops: CDR1 SEHNR, CDR2 FQNEAQ (reference sequence). V lost 5 bases to trimming and J lost 7 bases; unmatched junction nucleotides: 6. The CDR3 contains 15 residues. CDR3 region: CASSAWTGGVEKLFF. CDR3 in DNA: TGTGCCAGCAGCGCCTGGACAGGGGGCGTTGAAAAACTGTTTTTT.

This clonotype turned up a few times. The rearrangement joins TRBV27 to TRBJ2-7; D is uncertain. The CDR3 is made up of 13 amino acids. V lost 0 bases, J lost 3 bases, and 6 bases lay in between. CDR1 and CDR2 from the germline V gene are MNHEY and SMNVEV (reference sequence). The CDR3 region has the DNA TGTGCCAGCAGTTTATCGCTCCGCTACGAGCAGTACTTC. It translates to CASSLSLRYEQYF.

The sample holds a few counts of this clonotype. The chain joins TRBV20-1 to TRBJ2-7, with D unclear. V lost 6 bases and J 2 bases, leaving 20 bases between the germline ends. Germline CDR1 reads DFQATT; CDR2 reads SNEGSKA (reference sequence). The CDR3 sequence is 15 residues long. CDR3 bases: TGCAGTGCGCGAGGCTGGGCAGTGGATCCCTACGAGCAGTACTTC. This codes for CSARGWAVDPYEQYF.

The rearrangement joins TRBV6-5 to TRBJ2-3; the match to TRBD1 covers 8 bases. V shed 7 bases, J shed 5 bases, and the junction held 5 bases outside the gene matches. Germline loops: CDR1 MNHEY, CDR2 SVGAGI. The CDR3 length is 13 residues. CDR3 nucleotides: TGTGCCAGCATGAGCAGGGGGCAAGATACGCAGTATTTT. This gives the protein CASMSRGQDTQYF.

In its sample, this clonotype was seen many times. This rearrangement joins TRBV5-4 to TRBJ2-6; D is unresolved. Trimming shortened V by 7 bases and J by 1 base, and 6 bases separated the two germline ends. Germline CDR1 is SGHNT and CDR2 is YYREEE (reference sequence). This CDR3 has 13 amino acids. For the CDR3, the DNA is TGTGCCAGCTTAAGTTCTGGGGCCAACGTCCTGACTTTC. This codes for CASLSSGANVLTF.

In its sample, this clonotype was seen a few times. This rearrangement joins TRBV4-2 to TRBJ2-7; TRBD2 matches 9 bases. The CDR3 consists of 15 residues. Germline CDR1 reads LGHNA; CDR2 reads YNFKEQ. V lost 0 bases, J lost 5 bases, and 5 bases stayed unmatched. CDR3 sequence: CASSQDLGLAHEQYF. As DNA, the CDR3 is TGTGCCAGCAGCCAAGATTTGGGACTAGCCCACGAGCAGTACTTC.

The chain carries TRBV3-1 and TRBJ1-1; tentatively, D is TRBD1 (6 bases). Deletions cut 0 bases from V and 0 bases from J, with 14 bases between. The CDR3 spans 17 residues. The V gene's germline CDR1 is LGHDT and CDR2 YNNKEL (reference sequence). The CDR3 DNA reads as TGTGCCAGCAGCCAAGACACAGGGAGATTCTTGAACACTGAAGCTTTCTTT. Residues: CASSQDTGRFLNTEAFF.

This clonotype showed up many times. V gene TRBV6-6 combines with J gene TRBJ2-7, with 8 bases identical to TRBD1. The junction had 8 bases not matched to a gene; V was cut back by 7 bases and J by 3 bases. The CDR3 covers 14 residues. From germline, CDR1 is MNHNY and CDR2 SVGAGI (reference sequence). Here the CDR3 DNA reads TGTGCCAGCAACCCGACAGGGGTGGGCTACGAGCAGTACTTC. Protein sequence: CASNPTGVGYEQYF.

This clonotype was found a few times. A junction end diverges from the germline sequence, so it may reflect a read error. The chain employs TRBV30 and TRBJ2-2; 8 nucleotides agree with TRBD1. The length of the CDR3 is 13 residues. Germline CDR1 reads GTSNPN; CDR2 reads SVGIG (reference sequence). The DNA of the CDR3 is TGTGCTTACAGGACAGGGATCACCGGGGGGCTGTTTTTT. Its translation is CAYRTGITGGLFF.

Regarding this clonotype: A read error may explain this, as a much larger clone is one base away. The CDR3 DNA is TGCAGTGCTAGAGTGAGGGACAGGTACAAGCAGTACTTC. Its protein is CSARVRDRYKQYF. This rearrangement joins TRBV20-1 to TRBJ2-7; 8 bases map to TRBD1. V shed 1 base, J shed 8 bases, and the junction held 7 bases outside the gene matches. The CDR3 has 13 amino acids. Looked up from germline, CDR1 is DFQATT and CDR2 is SNEGSKA (reference sequence).

This clonotype was seen a handful of times. The rearrangement joins TRBV6-5 to TRBJ2-7; D unclear. Germline V lookup: CDR1 MNHEY, CDR2 SVGAGI. The CDR3 length is 14 residues. Trimming removed 3 bases from V and 2 bases from J, with 11 bases in between. The CDR3: CASSYGLGPYEQYF. CDR3 nucleotides: TGTGCCAGCAGTTATGGGCTAGGACCCTACGAGCAGTACTTC.

This clonotype was detected many times. V and J are TRBV20-1 and TRBJ1-1, with 11 bases that match TRBD1. Germline lookup yields CDR1 DFQATT and CDR2 SNEGSKA (reference sequence). The CDR3 is 14 residues long. Trimming took 0 bases from V and 5 from J; bases not matched to a gene: 2. This chain's CDR3 is CSARDGTGGTEAFF. CDR3 bases: TGCAGTGCTAGAGACGGGACAGGGGGAACTGAAGCTTTCTTT.

This clonotype was seen repeatedly, ten times or more. The rearrangement joins TRBV6-2 or TRBV6-3 to TRBJ2-3, with D maybe TRBD1 (6 bases). The CDR3 is 16 amino acids. V was pared by 2 bases and J by 0 bases, with 12 bases between. CDR1 MNHEY and CDR2 SVGEGT come from the germline V gene. The CDR3 DNA follows: TGTGCCAGCAGTTACGGACAGTTGACGAGCACAGATACGCAGTATTTT. Its translation: CASSYGQLTSTDTQYF.

This clonotype was detected ten times or more. The chain joins TRBV28 to TRBJ2-1; 11 bases map to TRBD1. V shed 5 bases and J 7 bases; nucleotides not matched to a gene: 10. This CDR3 is 16 amino acids long. Per the germline V gene, CDR1 is MDHEN and CDR2 is SYDVKM. CDR3: CASSPVGDRGENEQFF. The CDR3 region has the DNA TGTGCCAGCAGTCCGGTTGGGGACAGGGGGGAGAATGAGCAGTTCTTC.

Note on this clonotype: A read error may account for a junction end that differs from germline. The chain links TRBV4-3 to TRBJ2-2, with D possibly matching TRBD2 (5 bases). CDR1 LGHNA and CDR2 YSLEER come from the germline V gene. The CDR3 has 15 residues. The CDR3 spells CASGQDSGSTGELFF. The CDR3 DNA follows: TGCGCCAGCGGCCAAGATTCGGGGTCCACCGGGGAGCTGTTTTTT.

At least ten counts were recorded for this clonotype. V gene TRBV28 combines with J gene TRBJ2-5, with TRBD1 matching over 11 bases. CDR3 length: 17 residues. V gave up 5 bases and J gave up 5 bases; unmatched junction bases: 13. CDR1 and CDR2 from the germline V gene are MDHEN and SYDVKM. The CDR3 loop is CASSPPVWDRGIETQYF. The CDR3 nucleotides read TGTGCCAGCAGTCCTCCGGTTTGGGACAGGGGGATTGAGACCCAGTACTTC.

This clonotype has ten or more counts. The V call is TRBV4-1, the J call TRBJ2-7; D may be TRBD2 (5 bases). Trimming stripped 1 base from V and 7 bases from J, with 14 bases between. Germline V CDR1 and CDR2: MGHRA, YSYEKL. CDR3 length: 14 residues. CDR3 sequence: CASSQVSSSDEQYF. As DNA, the CDR3 is TGCGCCAGCAGCCAAGTGTCTAGCTCTGATGAGCAGTACTTC.

This clonotype came up many times. This rearrangement joins TRBV20-1 to TRBJ2-7; TRBD1 might be the D (5 bases). Trimming shortened V by 1 base and J by 1 base, and 8 bases separated the two germline ends. The V gene's germline CDR1 is DFQATT and CDR2 SNEGSKA (reference sequence). The CDR3 consists of 13 residues. The CDR3 nucleotides read TGCAGTGCTAGAGGTTGGACATCCTACGAGCAGTACTTC. Translated, it gives CSARGWTSYEQYF.

The gene calls are TRBV19 and TRBJ1-1, with D perhaps matching TRBD1 (6 bases). The V gene lost 5 bases and the J gene lost 8 bases, with 30 bases spanning the gap. The V gene's germline CDR1 is LNHDA and CDR2 SQIVND (reference sequence). The CDR3 extends over 18 amino acids. CDR3 in DNA: TGTGCCAGTAGTGGGTCCTTATCGATTACAGGGTGCCGGCCGGAAGCTTTCTTT. Protein product: CASSGSLSITGCRPEAFF.

At least ten counts were recorded for this clonotype. The chain uses TRBV11-2 and TRBJ2-7, with 8 nucleotides matching TRBD1. Germline V lookup: CDR1 SGHAT, CDR2 FQNNGV. There are 16 residues in the CDR3. V shed 6 bases, J shed 3 bases, and the junction held 13 bases outside the gene matches. Here the CDR3 DNA reads TGTGCCAGCAGACGGACCGGGACAGGCCCTCTCTACGAGCAGTACTTC. Its translation is CASRRTGTGPLYEQYF.

This sequence joins TRBV30 and TRBJ1-5; TRBD1 might be the D (5 bases). The CDR3 has 15 amino acids. The germline V gene has CDR1 GTSNPN and CDR2 SVGIG (reference sequence). Between the trimmed V and J ends, which lost 2 bases and 5 bases, there was a span of 16 bases. The CDR3 coding sequence is TGTGCCTGGAGTTCGCCGGGCCCGGGGGATCAGCCCCAGCATTTT. The encoded protein is CAWSSPGPGDQPQHF.

To note about this clonotype: A single base separates this from a much larger clone, so it may be a read error. CDR3 DNA sequence: TGTGCCAGCACCGAGTACACCCACTACGGGCAGTACTTC. It is translated as CASTEYTHYGQYF. The chain has TRBV5-5 and TRBJ2-7; D remains ambiguous. The V gene's germline CDR1 is SGHKS and CDR2 YYEKEE (reference sequence). This CDR3 comprises 13 residues. The whole variable domain, filled in from reference TRBV5-5 and TRBJ2-7, reads DAGVTQSPTHLIKTRGQQVTLRCSPISGHKSVSWYQQVLGQGPQFIFQYYEKEERGRGNFPDRFSARQFPNYSSELNVNALLLGDSALYLCASTEYTHYGQYFGPGTRLTVT.

The chain is built from TRBV13 and TRBJ1-2, with D possibly being TRBD1 (6 bases). The CDR3 runs to 14 residues. Germline V gene data show CDR1 as PRHDT and CDR2 as FYEKMQ (reference sequence). Trimming left V 5 bases short and J 2 bases short, with 12 bases between. The CDR3 DNA reads TGTGCCAGCAGCCCAGGGGATGAAAACTATGGCTACACCTTC. Translation: CASSPGDENYGYTF.